This is a list of T cell receptor beta chains from one sample in a study of cytomegalovirus exposure and HLA in healthy donors. The repertoire was sequenced with immunoSEQ multiplex PCR; TCRdb's copy has only in-frame clones and lacks some. The sample lists 120,000 or so clones; about 91% were seen once. The specimen sequenced was PBMCs. All receptors come from a young man in good health and CMV-seronegative. Both conserved end residues are part of each CDR3.

J: TRBJ2-3
V: TRBV28
CDR3: CASNTGHTFTDTQYF

J: TRBJ1-5
V: TRBV10-2
CDR3: CASSQGHNQPQHF

J: TRBJ1-5
V: TRBV11-2
CDR3: CASSLESRQGANQPQHF

J: TRBJ2-7
V: TRBV19
CDR3: CASSREREPSYEQYF

J: TRBJ2-7
V: TRBV5-1
CDR3: CASSLDEQGRNEQYF

J: TRBJ2-2
V: TRBV30
CDR3: CAWSPTTGELFF

J: TRBJ2-3
V: TRBV4-2
CDR3: CASSQASVTDTQYF

J: TRBJ1-1
V: TRBV15
CDR3: CATSRVGRRGTEAFF

J: TRBJ1-1
V: TRBV29-1
CDR3: CSVEGTVTEAFF

J: TRBJ1-3
V: TRBV6-1
CDR3: CASSEGGTGNTIYF

J: TRBJ1-1
V: TRBV27
CDR3: CASSLTGDNTEAFF

J: TRBJ1-2
V: TRBV7-9
CDR3: CASSLAQGREYGYTF

J: TRBJ2-7
V: TRBV23-1
CDR3: CASSQSGGEYPYEQYF

J: TRBJ1-1
V: TRBV10-2
CDR3: CASNDIGTGNTEAFF

J: TRBJ2-3
V: TRBV7-2
CDR3: CASSSTTGTSTDTQYF

J: TRBJ2-5
V: TRBV7-2
CDR3: CASSLDGLAKETQYF

J: TRBJ2-6
V: TRBV2
CDR3: CARQGAAGANVLTF

J: TRBJ2-1
V: TRBV13
CDR3: CASSPVFGSSNEQFF

J: TRBJ2-7
V: TRBV5-1
CDR3: CASSLGQGMDEQYF

J: TRBJ1-1
V: TRBV9
CDR3: CASSIRDRGTEAFF

J: TRBJ1-3
V: TRBV28
CDR3: CASRRSGNSGNTIYF

J: TRBJ2-7
V: TRBV27
CDR3: CASSASSGRAEEQYF

J: TRBJ1-1
V: TRBV5-6
CDR3: CASSLPGFEAFF

J: TRBJ2-3
V: TRBV5-6
CDR3: CASSLAFSSGAGDTQYF

J: TRBJ2-7
V: TRBV7-8
CDR3: CASSSGDSTYEQYF

J: TRBJ2-1
V: TRBV5-4
CDR3: CASSLPIGVNEQFF

J: TRBJ2-1
V: TRBV19
CDR3: CASSIVGGDEQFF

J: TRBJ2-1
V: TRBV6-6
CDR3: CASRPGLGEQFF

J: TRBJ1-2
V: TRBV30
CDR3: CAWSIPPVVADSDTF

J: TRBJ2-2
V: TRBV27
CDR3: CASSTRLAGGLTGELFF

J: TRBJ2-7
V: TRBV5-1
CDR3: CASSDGSGIDEQYF

J: TRBJ1-1
V: TRBV18
CDR3: CASSYQGQGNTEAFF

J: TRBJ2-7
V: TRBV30
CDR3: CAYGQGISYEQYF

J: TRBJ1-5
V: TRBV6-5
CDR3: CASSRDRGLNQPQHF

J: TRBJ1-2
V: TRBV9
CDR3: CASSPLATARTYGYTF

J: TRBJ2-7
V: TRBV7-9
CDR3: CASSLGRGATYEQYF

J: TRBJ1-1
V: TRBV7-2
CDR3: CASSLIGVSLREAFF

J: TRBJ2-7
V: TRBV14
CDR3: CASSQGRTGIYEQYF

J: TRBJ1-5
V: TRBV21-1
CDR3: CASSKDTDDGNQPQHF

J: TRBJ2-2
V: TRBV14
CDR3: CASSLIVDTGELFF

J: TRBJ1-5
V: TRBV10-3
CDR3: CAISEGRDSNQPQHF

J: TRBJ1-2
V: TRBV28
CDR3: CASLTGQNYGYTF

J: TRBJ1-4
V: TRBV28
CDR3: CASGGGVNSGSNEKLFF

J: TRBJ2-3
V: TRBV4-1
CDR3: CASSQDSWDRGLADTQYF

J: TRBJ2-7
V: TRBV19
CDR3: CASSIILTSGITYEQYF

J: TRBJ2-7
V: TRBV2
CDR3: CASSFGGYTGGSGYEQYF

J: TRBJ1-2
V: TRBV6-5
CDR3: CASSYSPPDSGYTF

J: TRBJ1-5
V: TRBV28
CDR3: CASSFWPQGAFQPQHF

J: TRBJ2-7
V: TRBV1
CDR3: CTSSPMGLAGGDSYEQYF

J: TRBJ2-7
V: TRBV19
CDR3: CASSGSQAIEQYF

J: TRBJ1-2
V: TRBV30
CDR3: CAWSAMRGDSGYGYTF

J: TRBJ2-7
V: TRBV5-4
CDR3: CASSLGQGAFYEQYF

J: TRBJ1-5
V: TRBV27
CDR3: CASSDGQSNQPQHF

J: TRBJ2-2
V: TRBV14
CDR3: CASSPQATGELFF

J: TRBJ2-1
V: TRBV19
CDR3: CASSLTSGGAGQFF

J: TRBJ2-1
V: TRBV28
CDR3: CASSSGSYNEQFF